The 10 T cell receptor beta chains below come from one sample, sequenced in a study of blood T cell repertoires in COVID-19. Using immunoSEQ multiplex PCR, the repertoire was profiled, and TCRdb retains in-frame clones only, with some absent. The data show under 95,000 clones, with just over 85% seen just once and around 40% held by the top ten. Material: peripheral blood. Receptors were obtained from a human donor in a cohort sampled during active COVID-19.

CDR3 loop: CASSLISDYGYTF. The CDR3 DNA reads TGCGCCAGCAGCTTGATCAGCGACTATGGCTACACCTTC. The rearrangement joins TRBV5-1 to TRBJ1-2; D gene uncertain. The CDR3 is made up of 13 amino acids. The V and J ends lost 1 base and 3 bases respectively, with 7 bases between them. Germline-derived CDR1 and CDR2 are SGHRS and YFSETQ.

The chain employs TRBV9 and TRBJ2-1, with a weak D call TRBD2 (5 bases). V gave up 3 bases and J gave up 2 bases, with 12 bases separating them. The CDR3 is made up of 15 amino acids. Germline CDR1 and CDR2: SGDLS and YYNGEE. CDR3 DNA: TGTGCCAGCAGCGCCCTCGCCGGGGCCTACAATGAGCAGTTCTTC. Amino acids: CASSALAGAYNEQFF.

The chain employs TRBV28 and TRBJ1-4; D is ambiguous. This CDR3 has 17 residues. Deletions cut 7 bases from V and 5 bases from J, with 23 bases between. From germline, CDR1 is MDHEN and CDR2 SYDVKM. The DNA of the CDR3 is TGTGCCAGCACTCCACGGGGTAGGGCCAGAAGAAATGAAAAACTGTTTTTT. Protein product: CASTPRGRARRNEKLFF.

The CDR3 here is CASSPGTGGDTIYF. The CDR3 DNA reads as TGTGCCAGCAGCCCCGGGACAGGGGGGGACACCATATATTTT. The chain is built from TRBV7-9 and TRBJ1-3; 11 bases are a match to TRBD1. The CDR3 spans 14 residues. CDR1 SEHNR and CDR2 FQNEAQ come from the germline V gene (reference sequence). The junction had 5 bases not matched to a gene; V was cut back by 5 bases and J by 8 bases.

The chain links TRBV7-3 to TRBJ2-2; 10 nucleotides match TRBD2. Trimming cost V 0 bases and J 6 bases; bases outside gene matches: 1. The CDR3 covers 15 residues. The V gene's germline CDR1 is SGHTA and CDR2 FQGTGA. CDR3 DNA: TGTGCCAGCAGCTTAACAGCGGGAGGGCCCGGGGAGCTGTTTTTT. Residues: CASSLTAGGPGELFF. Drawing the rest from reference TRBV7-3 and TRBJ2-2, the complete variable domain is GAGVSQTPSNKVTEKGKYVELRCDPISGHTALYWYRQSLGQGPEFLIYFQGTGAADDSGLPNDRFFAVRPEGSVSTLKIQRTERGDSAVYLCASSLTAGGPGELFFGEGSRLTVL.

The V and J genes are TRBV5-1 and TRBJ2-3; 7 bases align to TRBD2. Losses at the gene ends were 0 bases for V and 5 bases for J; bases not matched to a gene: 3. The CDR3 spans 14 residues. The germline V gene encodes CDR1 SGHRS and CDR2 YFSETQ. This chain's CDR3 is CASSLEAGEDTQYF. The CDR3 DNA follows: TGCGCCAGCAGCTTGGAGGCGGGAGAAGATACGCAGTATTTT. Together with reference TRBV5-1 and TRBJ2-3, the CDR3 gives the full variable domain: KAGVTQTPRYLIKTRGQQVTLSCSPISGHRSVSWYQQTPGQGLQFLFEYFSETQRNKGNFPGRFSGRQFSNSRSEMNVSTLELGDSALYLCASSLEAGEDTQYFGPGTRLTVL.

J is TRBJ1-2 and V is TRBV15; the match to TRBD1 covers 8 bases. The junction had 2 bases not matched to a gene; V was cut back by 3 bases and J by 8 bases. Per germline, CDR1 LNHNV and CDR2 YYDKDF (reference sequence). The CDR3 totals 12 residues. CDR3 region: CATSRDRVGYTF. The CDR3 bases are TGTGCCACCAGCAGGGACAGGGTCGGCTACACCTTC.

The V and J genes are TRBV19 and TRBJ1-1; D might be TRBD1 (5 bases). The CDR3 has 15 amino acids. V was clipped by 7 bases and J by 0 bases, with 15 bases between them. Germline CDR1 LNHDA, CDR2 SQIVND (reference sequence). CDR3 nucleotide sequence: TGTGCCAGTAACTCGGCGGGGGGGGTGAACACTGAAGCTTTCTTT. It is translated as CASNSAGGVNTEAFF.

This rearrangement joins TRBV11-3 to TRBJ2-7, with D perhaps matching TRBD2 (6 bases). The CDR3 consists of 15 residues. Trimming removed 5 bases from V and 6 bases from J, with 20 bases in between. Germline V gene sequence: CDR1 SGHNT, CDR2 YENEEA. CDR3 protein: CASSPLRGTRGEQYF. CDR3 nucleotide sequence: TGTGCCAGCAGCCCTCTTCGCGGGACGAGAGGCGAGCAGTACTTC.

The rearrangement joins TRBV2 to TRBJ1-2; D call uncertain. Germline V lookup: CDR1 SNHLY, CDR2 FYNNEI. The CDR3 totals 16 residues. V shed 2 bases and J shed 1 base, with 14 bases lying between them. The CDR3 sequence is CASSEFTGMGNYGYTF. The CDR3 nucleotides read TGTGCCAGCAGTGAATTCACGGGAATGGGTAACTATGGCTACACCTTC.